One T cell receptor (beta chain) is described in this entry. The antigen remains unidentified. The TCR beta library used iRepertoire HTBI primers with Arm-PCR amplification of CDR3. One entry per CDR3 protein, called by TCRdb with MiXCR from the multiplex PCR reads. This sample carries approximately 400,000 distinct CDR3 sequences, approximately 25% of them seen once, and the ten largest clones take 28%. Germline CDR1 is ENHRY and CDR2 is SYGVKD. The CDR3 spans 13 residues. With 4 bases removed from V and 3 bases from J, the gap between germline ends came to 10 bases. This entry comes from a study of regulatory T cells in long-lasting Graves disease. Study findings and constraints: Patients whose Graves' disease persisted exhibited lower TCR diversity than those newly diagnosed.

Time point reported: persistent/refractory GD, antithyroid drugs over 5 years with positive TRAb. RNA from PBMCs was the source of the TCR library. This receptor was taken from a woman in her thirties or forties with Graves disease. The chain uses TRBV10-3 and TRBJ2-7; D uncertain. This specimen was peripheral blood mononuclear cells (PBMCs), taken when the disease was refractory, from a patient treated with antithyroid drugs. The CDR3 is CAISGGLNYEQYF. As DNA, the CDR3 is TGTGCCATCAGTGGCGGTCTGAACTACGAGCAGTACTTC.